This T cell receptor beta chain was observed in a study of T-cell memory formation after mild COVID-19. Across the study: Most TCR clusters belonged to a single donor.

For this clonotype: The antigen remains unidentified.

The CDR3 has 14 amino acids. Germline V CDR1 and CDR2: MNHEY, SMNVEV (reference sequence). The V and J ends lost 3 bases and 2 bases respectively, with 11 bases between them. The authors produced TCR alpha and TCR beta cDNA libraries with sample barcodes and UMIs by 5'RACE using constant-segment primers. Using its own MiXCR run on the 5' RACE reads, TCRdb lists one record per CDR3 protein. The data show about 300,000 distinct CDR3 sequences, approximately 19% seen once. Overall study findings and caveats: Second-wave clones reaching peak frequency on day 37 lacked confirmed SARS-CoV-2 specificity. Contracting clones from day 15 to 85 showed balanced CD4/CD8; later expanders favored CD4+.

The sequenced material came from PBMCs or a T cell subset sorted from them (not recorded which). This sequence originates from a man between 18 and 29 years old who had mild COVID-19 (a few samples of this study predate the infection). Cell type and time point are not known. The chain recombines TRBV27 with TRBJ2-7; D not certain. CDR3 sequence (DNA): TGTGCCAGCAGTTTCGGCGGAGCCGCCTACGAGCAGTACTTC. This codes for CASSFGGAAYEQYF.